What follows describes a single T cell receptor beta chain. This specimen belongs to a study of blood T cell repertoires in COVID-19. Sequenced by immunoSEQ multiplex PCR; TCRdb stores in-frame clones only, minus some. Of about 130,000 clones in the sample, 88% are singletons; the top ten hold under 13%. CDR1 and CDR2 (germline): SGDLS, YYNGEE. V lost 0 bases, J lost 6 bases, and 12 bases lay in between. This CDR3 has 15 residues. Specimen: peripheral blood. The rearrangement links TRBV9 to TRBJ1-4; D call uncertain. The sequence derives from a man aged 45-65 years with acute or convalescent COVID-19. The CDR3: CASSVAPEPHEKLFF. For the CDR3, the DNA is TGTGCCAGCAGCGTAGCCCCCGAGCCGCATGAAAAACTGTTTTTT. The whole variable domain, filled in from reference TRBV9 and TRBJ1-4, reads DSGVTQTPKHLITATGQRVTLRCSPRSGDLSVYWYQQSLDQGLQFLIQYYNGEERAKGNILERFSAQQFPDLHSELNLSSLELGDSALYFCASSVAPEPHEKLFFGSGTQLSVL.